The 14 T cell receptor beta chains given below trace back to one sample, sequenced in a study of shared clonotypes between healthy human individuals. Profiled with immunoSEQ multiplex PCR; TCRdb holds only in-frame clones, not every one. The profile shows hundreds of thousands of clones, roughly four fifths of them singletons. Source material: PBMCs. Source of these receptors: a middle-aged woman in good health. Some clones in this sample may be carry-over from other donors' samples.

CDR3 sequence (DNA): TGTGCCAGCAGCTTTTCAGCGCTGAGCACAGATACGCAGTATTTT. Protein sequence: CASSFSALSTDTQYF. The chain has TRBV5-8 and TRBJ2-3; D ambiguous. This CDR3 comprises 15 residues. The V and J ends lost 2 bases and 0 bases respectively, with 10 bases between them. Per the germline V gene, CDR1 is SGHTS and CDR2 is YDEGEE.

The chain couples TRBV18 to TRBJ2-1, with TRBD2 as a possible D gene (6 bases). Germline CDR1 reads KGHSH; CDR2 reads LQKENI. The CDR3 totals 15 residues. V shed 5 bases and J shed 0 bases, with 11 bases lying between them. CDR3: CASSATSSSYNEQFF. In DNA, the CDR3 is TGTGCCAGCTCAGCTACTAGCAGCTCCTACAATGAGCAGTTCTTC.

J is TRBJ2-7 and V is TRBV28; the D gene is possibly TRBD1 (5 bases). The CDR3 sequence is 15 residues long. V lost 6 bases and J 0 bases, leaving 15 bases between the germline ends. Germline-derived CDR1 and CDR2 are MDHEN and SYDVKM. DNA for the CDR3: TGTGCCAGCAGCCCCGGACACGCCGGCTCCTACGAGCAGTACTTC. This encodes CASSPGHAGSYEQYF. Filled out from reference TRBV28 and TRBJ2-7, the complete variable domain reads DVKVTQSSRYLVKRTGEKVFLECVQDMDHENMFWYRQDPGLGLRLIYFSYDVKMKEKGDIPEGYSVSREKKERFSLILESASTNQTSMYLCASSPGHAGSYEQYFGPGTRLTVT.

The J gene is TRBJ1-1, the V gene TRBV5-1; D may be TRBD1 (5 bases). The germline V gene has CDR1 SGHRS and CDR2 YFSETQ. V lost 2 bases and J 11 bases, leaving 19 bases between the germline ends. CDR3 length: 14 amino acids. The CDR3 coding sequence is TGCGCCAGCAGCTTATCTCATCCGGGGGGAGCGGCTTTCTTT. Amino acid sequence: CASSLSHPGGAAFF.

The chain joins TRBV5-1 to TRBJ2-7, with D possibly matching TRBD1 (5 bases). CDR1 and CDR2 (germline): SGHRS, YFSETQ. V dropped 4 bases and J dropped 3 bases, with 14 bases sitting between them. This CDR3 is 14 amino acids long. CDR3 coding DNA: TGCGCCAGCAGCGCACGAACAGGACGCTACGAGCAGTACTTC. It codes for CASSARTGRYEQYF.

In DNA, the CDR3 is TGTGCCAGCAGCGTAGGCCCGGGATCTGATATGGGAAACACCATATATTTT. The encoded protein is CASSVGPGSDMGNTIYF. The chain links TRBV9 to TRBJ1-3, with D unresolved. V lost 0 bases, J lost 4 bases, and 17 bases lay in between. The CDR3 is 17 residues long. Germline CDR1 and CDR2: SGDLS and YYNGEE.

The chain carries TRBV2 and TRBJ2-5; 10 bases are a match to TRBD2. Germline assignment: CDR1 SNHLY and CDR2 FYNNEI. CDR3 length: 15 amino acids. The V segment lost 2 bases and the J segment 3 bases; nucleotides outside the gene matches: 3. In DNA, the CDR3 is TGTGCCAGCAGTGAACTAGCGGGAGTAAAAGAGACCCAGTACTTC. Encoded protein: CASSELAGVKETQYF. Full variable domain (remainder filled in from reference TRBV2 and TRBJ2-5): EPEVTQTPSHQVTQMGQEVILRCVPISNHLYFYWYRQILGQKVEFLVSFYNNEISEKSEIFDDQFSVERPDGSNFTLKIRSTKLEDSAMYFCASSELAGVKETQYFGPGTRLLVL.

The chain joins TRBV5-8 to TRBJ1-2, with D perhaps TRBD1 (6 bases). CDR3 length: 13 amino acids. Between the trimmed V and J ends, which lost 0 bases and 6 bases, there was a span of 9 bases. Germline V CDR1 and CDR2: SGHTS, YDEGEE. The CDR3 DNA reads as TGTGCCAGCAGCTTGGGGACAGCCAATGGCTACACCTTC. This gives the protein CASSLGTANGYTF.

The gene calls are TRBV2 and TRBJ2-5, with 9 bases aligning to TRBD2. CDR1 SNHLY and CDR2 FYNNEI come from the germline V gene. The CDR3 covers 15 residues. The V gene end was trimmed by 8 bases and the J gene end by 2 bases; junction bases not matched to a gene: 9. CDR3 amino acids: CASGRSRGGQETQYF. The DNA of the CDR3 is TGTGCCAGCGGTCGTTCGCGGGGGGGGCAAGAGACCCAGTACTTC.

The genes are TRBV9 and TRBJ1-2; D gene uncertain. Per the germline V gene, CDR1 is SGDLS and CDR2 is YYNGEE. CDR3 length: 14 residues. Trimming removed 1 base from V and 3 bases from J, with 10 bases in between. The CDR3 DNA reads as TGTGCCAGCAGCGTAACAGCGGATGACTATGGCTACACCTTC. This translates into CASSVTADDYGYTF. The complete variable domain, with remaining parts taken from reference TRBV9 and TRBJ1-2, reads DSGVTQTPKHLITATGQRVTLRCSPRSGDLSVYWYQQSLDQGLQFLIQYYNGEERAKGNILERFSAQQFPDLHSELNLSSLELGDSALYFCASSVTADDYGYTFGSGTRLTVV.

This chain links TRBV11-2 with TRBJ2-6; D may be TRBD2 (5 bases). V lost 1 base to trimming and J lost 4 bases, with 8 bases between them. The CDR3 loop spans 15 amino acids. CDR1 and CDR2 (germline): SGHAT, FQNNGV. The CDR3 loop is CASSLGGFGANVLTF. Here the CDR3 DNA reads TGTGCCAGCAGCTTAGGAGGGTTCGGGGCCAACGTCCTGACTTTC.

For the CDR3, the DNA is TGCAGCGCCAAGGGACAGGGCTACGAGCAGTACTTC. This encodes CSAKGQGYEQYF. V usage is TRBV29-1 and J usage is TRBJ2-7; 9 bases align to TRBD1. There are 12 residues in the CDR3. The ends lost 7 bases at V and 3 bases at J; junction bases unmatched: 4. CDR1 and CDR2 from the germline V gene are SQVTM and ANQGSEA.

This clone was recorded a few times. V gene TRBV6-1 combines with J gene TRBJ2-5; D may be TRBD2 (6 bases). Germline lookup yields CDR1 MNHNS and CDR2 SASEGT. V lost 7 bases to trimming and J lost 5 bases, with 17 bases between them. The CDR3 runs to 14 residues. CDR3 sequence: CASNLGGVGETQYF. CDR3 nucleotides: TGTGCCAGCAATTTAGGAGGGGTTGGTGAGACCCAGTACTTC.

V usage is TRBV28 and J usage is TRBJ2-7; D possibly corresponds to TRBD1 (5 bases). V was pared by 6 bases and J by 2 bases, with 14 bases between. Germline CDR1 reads MDHEN; CDR2 reads SYDVKM. This CDR3 is 14 amino acids long. The CDR3 bases are TGTGCCAGCAGAGGCGCAGGGAACGCCTACGAGCAGTACTTC. It encodes CASRGAGNAYEQYF.